Sequencing of this TCR beta chain was carried out in a study of PD-1 blockade in classical Hodgkin lymphoma. Libraries were prepared by immunoSEQ multiplex PCR; TCRdb keeps only in-frame clonotypes and omits some of them. The sample shows approximately 89,000 clones, about 83% of them seen only once. Time point: cycle 4 day 1 (C4D1), after 6 weeks of nivolumab. Relapses following autologous stem cell transplantation were seen in all patients, with brentuximab vedotin exposure varying. The CDR3 runs 13 residues. In germline, CDR1 is GTSNPN, CDR2 SVGIG (reference sequence). Trimming shortened V by 1 base and J by 7 bases, and 11 bases separated the two germline ends.

The sequencing used peripheral blood mononuclear cells (PBMCs), collected before the fourth cycle of nivolumab. This chain links TRBV30 with TRBJ1-3; no definite D call. The TCR sequence derives from a human donor with classical Hodgkin lymphoma. CDR3: CAWSAAMGNTIYF. For the CDR3, the DNA is TGTGCCTGGAGTGCCGCGATGGGTAACACCATATATTTT.